This T cell receptor (beta chain) is from a study of beta chain features in type 1 diabetes (dated by TCRdb to the late 2010s). Looking at the study overall: Mean age, gender distribution, total cell number and subset yield did not differ between patients and healthy donors. A total of over 95,000,000 sorted cells were examined across all samples, and RNA yield correlated strongly with the number of cells per subset. The study compared TCRB repertoires of sorted circulating CD4+ T cell subsets between recently diagnosed type 1 diabetes patients and matched healthy donors. Regulatory and stem cell-like memory subsets were isolated from only 8 patients and roughly eight healthy donors, whereas naive and central memory subsets came from all 30 or so donors.

V and J are truncated by 3 bases and 0 bases respectively, leaving an intervening sequence of 6 bases. The germline V gene (reference sequence) gives CDR1 as GTSNPN and CDR2 as SVGIG. The CDR3 runs 13 amino acids, cysteine and phenylalanine included. The read is trimmed to its CDR3 DNA, 39 bases read in frame from base 1. The investigation overall reported the following: Sequencing cDNA rather than genomic DNA could over-represent highly expressing activated cells, although activation and CD3 levels did not differ between groups. At VDJ recombination sites, type 1 diabetes patients had fewer insertions and more deleted nucleotides, which implies abnormalities in thymic rearrangement. Naive, central memory and regulatory TCRB repertoires appeared to be more alike among patients than among healthy donors. PCR might favor shorter templates, but patient and control samples were amplified and corrected together, so any skew would affect both groups equally. Only small numbers of individuals were included in the HLA sub-analyses, which left unresolved whether HLA type had any influence on TCRB rearrangement. In all four CD4+ subsets, TCRB CDR3 length was moderately but significantly shorter in type 1 diabetes patients.

The entire isolated RNA was reverse transcribed using the High Capacity cDNA Reverse Transcription Kit, and thus expressed TCRB transcripts were sequenced. Deep immunoSEQ sequencing was performed on naive, central memory and regulatory T cell samples, with an average of roughly 3.6 million total reads per sample. After sorted cells were lysed in RLT buffer, RNA was extracted with DNase-treated RNeasy Micro or Mini kits, with the choice depending on cell number. Each cell subset was processed separately to prevent cross-contamination, with patient and healthy donor samples processed together. The immunoSEQ multiplex PCR was used to amplify TCRB sequences from cDNA, generating 87-bp fragments that spanned the CDR3 region. The amplicons were sequenced using the Illumina HiSeq platform. For the original study's pipeline: Synthetic template baselines were used to correct PCR bias computationally, reads within Hamming distance 2 were collapsed together, and singletons that could not be merged were discarded. By aligning reads against IMGT, V, D and J genes, CDR3 length, and insertions or deletions at six rearrangement sites were assigned. Within each subset, clonotype counts were normalized to sorted cell number, and only after that were true diversity and Gini coefficients computed with the tcR R package. The overlap coefficient, calculated on TCRB nucleotide sequences, was used to measure repertoire sharing. TCRdb retrieved this table from immuneACCESS and kept in-frame rearrangements only. Not all clones are present; in checked studies, unresolved V genes account for under half, and no reason is known for the remainder. Clone size and the V and J calls come from that table; the DNA yielded D and trimming. For this sample the table gives under 300,000 clones, of which 25% to 30% were detected only once. Around 4% of the sample is held by the ten biggest clonotypes.

In the case of this clone: Its binding antigen is unknown. Nothing much larger sits one base from this clone, and base qualities are not available.

From each donor, a single peripheral blood sample of around 120 mL on average was drawn into heparinised tubes. Naive, central memory, regulatory and stem cell-like memory CD4+ T cells were sorted on a BD FACSAria II using a panel including CD45RO, CCR7, CD25, CD127, CD95 and CD27. Every sorted population had a purity above 95%. PBMCs were isolated right away by Lymphoprep density gradient centrifugation and were stained directly, without culture. Samples were stained and sorted in pairs, with one healthy donor and one patient per experiment, so that batch effects were minimized. This receptor was obtained from a man aged 25-45 years in good health. The source material was central memory CD4+ T cells from blood. The chain links TRBV30 with TRBJ1-5; too little of a D gene remains to name it. DNA sequence: TGTGCCTGGAGCCAGTATAGCAATCAGCCCCAGCATTTT. Its coded protein is CAWSQYSNQPQHF.